This T cell receptor beta chain came from a study of blood T cell repertoires in COVID-19. The repertoire was sequenced with immunoSEQ multiplex PCR; TCRdb's copy has only in-frame clones and lacks some. The table lists 350,000 to 450,000 clones, 75% to 90% of them singletons. The CDR3 contains 15 residues. Germline assignment: CDR1 SGHTA and CDR2 FQGNSA. The V and J ends lost 5 bases and 5 bases respectively, with 18 bases between them. V is TRBV7-2 and J is TRBJ2-5; TRBD2 might be the D (6 bases). The sequencing input was peripheral blood. This sequence originates from a woman younger than 35 with acute or convalescent COVID-19. The CDR3 loop is CASSPRRGAGETQYF. For the CDR3, the DNA is TGTGCCAGCAGCCCCAGACGCGGGGCAGGTGAGACCCAGTACTTC. The full variable domain, with the rest looked up from reference TRBV7-2 and TRBJ2-5, is GAGVSQSPSNKVTEKGKDVELRCDPISGHTALYWYRQSLGQGLEFLIYFQGNSAPDKSGLPSDRFSAERTGGSVSTLTIQRTQQEDSAVYLCASSPRRGAGETQYFGPGTRLLVL.